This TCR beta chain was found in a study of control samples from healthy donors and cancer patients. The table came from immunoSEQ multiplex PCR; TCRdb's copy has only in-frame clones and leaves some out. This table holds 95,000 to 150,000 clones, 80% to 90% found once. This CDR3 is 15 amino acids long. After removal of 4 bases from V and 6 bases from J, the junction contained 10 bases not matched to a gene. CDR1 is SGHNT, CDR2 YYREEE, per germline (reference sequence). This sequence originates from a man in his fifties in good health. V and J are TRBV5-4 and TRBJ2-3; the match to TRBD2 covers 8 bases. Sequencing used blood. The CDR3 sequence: CASSRDGGEVDTQYF. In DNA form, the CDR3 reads TGTGCCAGCAGCCGAGACGGGGGGGAGGTCGATACGCAGTATTTT.